This note documents a single TCR beta chain sequence. The target antigen is unknown. In germline, CDR1 is SEHNR, CDR2 FQNEAQ (reference sequence). V lost 4 bases and J lost 0, with 13 bases in between. The CDR3 runs to 16 residues. This entry belongs to a study of beta chain features in type 1 diabetes. Study-level findings and limits: Within the patient group, naive, central memory and Treg TCRB repertoires appeared more similar to each other than within healthy donors.

Sorting with CD45RO/CCR7/CD25/CD127/CD95/CD27 yielded naive, central memory, regulatory and stem-like memory CD4+ cells. Expressed TCRB transcripts were sequenced after all isolated RNA was converted to cDNA. Sequenced by immunoSEQ multiplex PCR; TCRdb stores in-frame clones only, minus some. The sample holds roughly 610,000 clones, 15% seen once. What was sequenced was naive CD4+ T cells from blood. The TCR comes from a man between 18 and 29 years old in good health. V and J are TRBV7-9 and TRBJ2-1, with D maybe TRBD2 (6 bases). The CDR3 DNA is TGTGCCAGCAGCTCCCGGGACTCTAGCTCCTACAATGAGCAGTTCTTC. This sequence encodes CASSSRDSSSYNEQFF.